This TCR beta chain emerged from a study of Ad26.COV2.S vaccination and SARS-CoV-2 variants (dated by TCRdb to the early 2020s). For the study in its entirety: Donors in the vaccine arm were drawn from COV1001, a multicentre, randomized, double-blind, placebo-controlled phase I-IIa trial testing Ad26.COV2.S in healthy adults. Dosing of Ad26.COV2.S was intramuscular, at either 5x10^10 or 1x10^11 viral particles, delivered as one shot or as two shots spaced 56 days apart. Sequencing of the TCRbeta repertoire served to evaluate the specificity and breadth of SARS-CoV-2-reactive T cell receptors following Ad26.COV2.S vaccination. The TCR-sequenced set comprised around 30 samples: some 19 Ad26.COV2.S vaccine recipients, 5 placebo recipients and 8 SARS-CoV-2 convalescent individuals. Trial participants were randomized into five groups of five: low-dose or high-dose Ad26.COV2.S given once or twice, or placebo on both occasions. Investigators did not know the trial group allocation while performing experiments and assessing outcomes. What the study reported, not specific to this receptor: The authors noted that total T cell responses may have been underestimated by the TCR breadth and depth analyses. Higher spike-specific TCR breadth was observed in Ad26.COV2.S recipients than in placebo recipients (P = 0.0014). Vaccine and placebo recipients had comparable non-spike TCR breadth, which fits with the vaccine containing only spike. After vaccination, substantial breadth of spike-specific CD8+ and CD4+ T cell responses was reported. The study was not powered for comparison of responses between vaccine doses or regimens.

TCRbeta CDR3 regions were sequenced with the immunoSEQ Assay. After extraction, genomic DNA underwent amplification by bias-controlled multiplex PCR, followed by high-throughput sequencing. In the original analysis: To quantify the absolute abundance of every unique TCRbeta CDR3 region, sequences were collapsed and filtered. T cell fraction was estimated by normalizing TCRbeta template counts to usable DNA, which was measured by amplifying reference genes present in all nucleated cells. Repertoire TCRs were annotated as SARS-CoV-2-specific by exact matching of V gene, CDR3 amino acid sequence and J gene to a known reactive TCR set. MIRA supplied the reference SARS-CoV-2 TCR set, which was filtered for enrichment in COVID-19-positive ImmuneCODE repertoires so that public or cross-reactive TCRs were removed. Using the MIRA antigens, annotated TCRs were further analysed by specific ORF or by position within an ORF. Depth was the summed frequency of annotated unique rearrangements, while breadth was defined as annotated unique rearrangements over total unique productive rearrangements. Group comparisons of TCR breadth used two-sided Wilcoxon rank-sum tests. Here the immuneACCESS table is served through TCRdb, limited to in-frame sequences with V and J called. Missing clones are a known gap in these copies; in checked studies unresolved V genes cover under half, and the rest lacks a known reason. The V and J calls and the clone size are those of that table, but D and trimming were determined from the DNA. The sample table contains roughly 400,000 clones; only one count was recorded for about nine tenths of them. Together, the top ten hold around 1.7% of the sample.

Regarding this clone: It lacks a known antigen. Per-nucleotide qualities are absent, and no much larger clonotype sits a single base away.

The intended sense of this specimen's treatment or condition label: 19 received Ad26.COV2.S at low or high dose, single or two shots; 5 received placebo; per-sample allocation not given. For vaccine and placebo recipients, repertoires were sequenced using samples collected on day 63 after the first injection. Cohort 1b enrolled about two dozen adults aged 18-55 years at a single site in Boston, USA, between 29 July and 7 August 2020. Ad26.COV2.S was a replication-incompetent adenovirus type 26 vector that expressed a prefusion-stabilized SARS-CoV-2 spike protein derived from the original Wuhan strain. The sequencing used peripheral blood, collected in a trial of Ad26.COV2.S vaccine versus placebo. This clonotype was obtained from a person between 18 and 59 years old who received the Ad26.COV2.S COVID-19 vaccine or a placebo.

Here the CDR3 is given as CSAEQGNWETQYF. The bases are TGCAGCGCCGAACAGGGGAACTGGGAGACCCAGTACTTC. The rearrangement joined TRBV29-1 to TRBJ2-5, with TRBD1 identical over 7 junction bases. Including the terminal cysteine and phenylalanine, the CDR3 comprises 13 residues. Of the read, only the CDR3 DNA is kept; its 39 bases are in frame from base 1. Relative to germline, V is missing 7 bases and J is missing 5 bases, with 10 bases of the junction outside any gene match. The CDR1 and CDR2 encoded by the germline V gene are SQVTM and ANQGSEA.